These 25 T cell receptor beta chains share one sample of origin, sequenced in a study of shared clonotypes between healthy human individuals. The table came from immunoSEQ multiplex PCR; TCRdb's copy has only in-frame clones and leaves some out. Altogether a few million clones are present, around 95% being singletons, with the ten largest covering 0.1% to 0.15%. Sequencing was performed on naive CD4+ T cells sorted from blood. Subset: CD45RA+ positively selected. These receptors all stem from a man younger than 35 in good health.

The chain combines TRBV19 with TRBJ2-7; 8 bases match TRBD2. V shed 3 bases and J 6 bases; nucleotides not matched to a gene: 4. Looked up from germline, CDR1 is LNHDA and CDR2 is SQIVND (reference sequence). The CDR3 loop spans 13 amino acids. The CDR3: CASSIGTSGEQYF. CDR3 in DNA: TGTGCCAGTAGTATCGGGACTAGTGGCGAGCAGTACTTC.

V is TRBV7-2 and J is TRBJ2-7; no firm D call. The CDR3 loop spans 14 amino acids. CDR1 and CDR2 from the germline V gene are SGHTA and FQGNSA. Trimming took 5 bases from V and 0 from J, leaving 11 bases between them. CDR3 nucleotides: TGTGCCAGCAGCGTAGGACGCCTCTCCTACGAGCAGTACTTC. Translated, it gives CASSVGRLSYEQYF.

The gene calls are TRBV5-1 and TRBJ1-1; tentative D call: TRBD1 (6 bases). Trimming pared 1 base from V and 1 base from J, leaving 17 bases between. CDR3 length equals 17 residues. Germline V gene sequence: CDR1 SGHRS, CDR2 YFSETQ. The CDR3 region has the DNA TGCGCCAGCAGCTTGTATGGCAGGGGCCGACCGAACACTGAAGCTTTCTTT. Translation gives CASSLYGRGRPNTEAFF.

The table lists this clone with a count of one. The chain carries TRBV28 and TRBJ2-7, with D possibly called TRBD1 or TRBD2 (5 bases each). Deletions cut 6 bases from V and 7 bases from J, with 19 bases between. The CDR3 consists of 14 residues. CDR1 and CDR2 (germline): MDHEN, SYDVKM. CDR3 nucleotides: TGTGCCAGCAGCCCCATGGGACGGCCAGTAGAGCAGTACTTC. Protein sequence: CASSPMGRPVEQYF.

V is TRBV23-1 and J is TRBJ1-2; the match to TRBD1 covers 7 bases. Being an ORF, TRBV23-1 has a function that is uncertain. The V and J ends lost 8 bases and 8 bases, in that order; junction bases with no gene match: 11. The CDR3 loop spans 13 amino acids. CDR3 DNA: TGCGCCAGCCGGGGACAGAATCAATGGGGCTACACCTTC. Translating gives CASRGQNQWGYTF.

This chain connects TRBV7-9 to TRBJ2-3, with a weak D call TRBD2 (6 bases). The germline V gene has CDR1 SEHNR and CDR2 FQNEAQ (reference sequence). Trimming left V 1 base short and J 0 bases short, with 11 bases between. This CDR3 has 16 amino acids. CDR3 bases: TGTGCCAGCAGCTTAGGGAACAGCGGGAGCACAGATACGCAGTATTTT. Translated, it gives CASSLGNSGSTDTQYF.

Concerning this clone itself: Other DNA sequences within the sample encode an identical CDR3. The chain employs TRBV5-1 and TRBJ1-5; D gene unclear. Trimming removed 1 base from V and 2 bases from J, with 10 bases in between. CDR3 size: 15 residues. From germline, CDR1 is SGHRS and CDR2 YFSETQ. CDR3 in DNA: TGCGCCAGCAGCTTGACCCCTGGAGGCAATCAGCCCCAGCATTTT. This translates into CASSLTPGGNQPQHF.

This clone came up once. The chain carries TRBV7-6 and TRBJ2-7; a weak D match, TRBD1 (6 bases). Trimming removed 1 base from V and 7 bases from J, with 11 bases in between. Germline V CDR1 and CDR2: SGHVS, FNYEAQ. The CDR3 is 13 residues long. As DNA, the CDR3 is TGTGCCAGCAGCTTAGATGGGACAATGGAGCAGTACTTC. Translation gives CASSLDGTMEQYF.

This chain uses TRBV5-4 with TRBJ2-3; 13 bases are a match to TRBD2. Germline CDR1 reads SGHNT; CDR2 reads YYREEE (reference sequence). The CDR3 covers 15 residues. V lost 4 bases to trimming and J lost 5 bases; unmatched junction nucleotides: 4. The CDR3, as DNA: TGTGCCAGCAGCCCCGGGACTAGCGGGAAAGATACGCAGTATTTT. It codes for CASSPGTSGKDTQYF.

This clone was observed a single time. The chain employs TRBV6-5 and TRBJ2-4, with unresolved D. This CDR3 has 15 amino acids. In germline, CDR1 is MNHEY, CDR2 SVGAGI. The V gene lost 0 bases and the J gene lost 0 bases, with 6 bases spanning the gap. CDR3 coding DNA: TGTGCCAGCAGTTACTCGAGCTTAGCCAAAAACATTCAGTACTTC. Translated, it gives CASSYSSLAKNIQYF.

V is TRBV10-1 and J is TRBJ1-2; D gene ambiguous. Germline CDR1 reads WNHNN; CDR2 reads SYGVQD (reference sequence). Trimming took off 2 bases at V and 6 bases at J, with 16 bases between the two ends. This CDR3 is 15 amino acids long. The CDR3 protein is CASSETPPDQDGYTF. Here the CDR3 DNA reads TGCGCCAGCAGTGAGACCCCGCCGGACCAAGATGGCTACACCTTC.

The gene calls are TRBV11-2 and TRBJ2-7; 8 nucleotides line up with TRBD1. V lost 4 bases to trimming and J lost 2 bases; unmatched junction nucleotides: 4. The CDR3 contains 14 residues. Germline V gene lookup returns CDR1 SGHAT and CDR2 FQNNGV. The CDR3 nucleotides read TGTGCCAGCAGCTGGGGACAGGTAACCTACGAGCAGTACTTC. Translated, it gives CASSWGQVTYEQYF.

J is TRBJ1-3 and V is TRBV9; a weak D match, TRBD1 (5 bases). Germline-derived CDR1 and CDR2 are SGDLS and YYNGEE. V lost 4 bases to trimming and J lost 0 bases, with 8 bases between them. The CDR3 extends over 14 amino acids. This CDR3 reads CASSLQDSGNTIYF. The CDR3 DNA sequence: TGTGCCAGCAGCTTACAGGACTCTGGAAACACCATATATTTT.

J is TRBJ1-6 and V is TRBV7-2; D uncertain. V gave up 1 base and J gave up 8 bases, with 3 bases separating them. CDR1 SGHTA and CDR2 FQGNSA come from the germline V gene. The length of the CDR3 is 12 residues. In DNA, the CDR3 is TGTGCCAGCAGCTTAGGGGATTCACCCCTCCACTTT. As protein: CASSLGDSPLHF.

CDR3 DNA sequence: TGTGCCAGCAGCTTGGGGGGGACTAGCGGCTACAATGAGCAGTTCTTC. This gives the protein CASSLGGTSGYNEQFF. This sequence joins TRBV5-8 and TRBJ2-1; TRBD2 aligns across 11 bases. V was pared by 0 bases and J by 3 bases, with 2 bases of the junction left unmatched. Germline lookup yields CDR1 SGHTS and CDR2 YDEGEE. The CDR3 is 16 amino acids.

The V and J genes are TRBV30 and TRBJ2-3; D tentatively fits TRBD1 or TRBD2 (5 bases each). Germline CDR1 reads GTSNPN; CDR2 reads SVGIG (reference sequence). V dropped 2 bases and J dropped 4 bases, with 13 bases sitting between them. There are 14 residues in the CDR3. CDR3 in DNA: TGTGCCTGGAGTATCGGTGGGGACGCAGATACGCAGTATTTT. Its translation is CAWSIGGDADTQYF.

The J gene is TRBJ2-1, the V gene TRBV19; D is undetermined. V was pared by 3 bases and J by 2 bases, with 11 bases between. Germline V lookup: CDR1 LNHDA, CDR2 SQIVND (reference sequence). This CDR3 comprises 15 residues. The CDR3 region has the DNA TGTGCCAGTAGTATTATTGTTGCTACCTACAATGAGCAGTTCTTC. The encoded protein is CASSIIVATYNEQFF.

The V call is TRBV7-9, the J call TRBJ1-4; D may be TRBD1 (5 bases). Germline V lookup: CDR1 SEHNR, CDR2 FQNEAQ (reference sequence). V was pared by 0 bases and J by 8 bases, with 16 bases between. The CDR3 contains 16 residues. The CDR3 reads CASSLARAPGGEKLFF. The CDR3 region has the DNA TGTGCCAGCAGCTTAGCGCGAGCGCCCGGGGGGGAAAAACTGTTTTTT.

This rearrangement joins TRBV19 to TRBJ2-3; TRBD2 is a possible D gene (6 bases). V lost 4 bases to trimming and J lost 2 bases, with 13 bases between them. This CDR3 has 15 residues. CDR1 LNHDA and CDR2 SQIVND come from the germline V gene (reference sequence). Here the CDR3 reads CASSTTGLLTDTQYF. The CDR3 coding sequence is TGTGCCAGTAGTACGACGGGACTTCTCACAGATACGCAGTATTTT.

The V gene is TRBV30, the J gene TRBJ1-2; D uncertain. Between the trimmed V and J ends, which lost 4 bases and 0 bases, there was a span of 12 bases. The CDR3 has 14 residues. CDR1 is GTSNPN, CDR2 SVGIG, per germline (reference sequence). The DNA of the CDR3 is TGTGCCTGGAAGAGGACTGGAGCTAACTATGGCTACACCTTC. It codes for CAWKRTGANYGYTF.

The V call is TRBV30, the J call TRBJ2-7; D may be TRBD2 (6 bases). In germline, CDR1 is GTSNPN, CDR2 SVGIG (reference sequence). The CDR3 contains 19 residues. The V end lost 3 bases, the J end lost 0 bases, and 27 bases lay between the germline ends. As DNA, the CDR3 is TGTGCCTGGAGCGACAAATCCCCGGCGGGCTTGGGGGGCTCCTACGAGCAGTACTTC. Residues: CAWSDKSPAGLGGSYEQYF.

Details on this clone: The same CDR3 also results from other DNA sequences found in this sample. This rearrangement joins TRBV5-1 to TRBJ1-5, with a weak D call TRBD1 (5 bases). CDR1 and CDR2 from the germline V gene are SGHRS and YFSETQ. The V end lost 4 bases, the J end lost 2 bases, and 7 bases lay between the germline ends. The CDR3 contains 13 residues. DNA for the CDR3: TGCGCCAGCAGCAGGGACGGCAATCAGCCCCAGCATTTT. Protein product: CASSRDGNQPQHF.

The rearrangement joins TRBV10-1 to TRBJ2-2; no reliable D call. Trimming took off 2 bases at V and 4 bases at J, with 5 bases between the two ends. CDR3 size: 13 residues. CDR1 WNHNN and CDR2 SYGVQD come from the germline V gene (reference sequence). The CDR3 nucleotides read TGCGCCAGCAGTGAGGCAGGCACCGGGGAGCTGTTTTTT. This translates into CASSEAGTGELFF.

The rearrangement joins TRBV7-3 to TRBJ2-1; D unclear. The germline V gene has CDR1 SGHTA and CDR2 FQGTGA. V dropped 4 bases and J dropped 7 bases, with 8 bases sitting between them. The CDR3 has 12 amino acids. The CDR3 loop is CASSSKGNEQFF. Written as DNA, the CDR3 is TGTGCCAGCAGCTCCAAAGGGAATGAGCAGTTCTTC.

The chain recombines TRBV7-9 with TRBJ2-3, with unresolved D. The CDR3 has 15 amino acids. Trimming removed 0 bases at V and 2 bases at J, with 9 bases between. Germline CDR1 and CDR2: SEHNR and FQNEAQ (reference sequence). Here the CDR3 reads CASSLAPIFTDTQYF. For the CDR3, the DNA is TGTGCCAGCAGCTTAGCGCCCATTTTCACAGATACGCAGTATTTT.